Below, 15 T cell receptor beta chains from the same sample are listed, as sequenced in a study of blood T cell repertoires in COVID-19. Here immunoSEQ multiplex PCR was the method, and the copy in TCRdb shows in-frame clones only, minus some. The data hold fewer than 95,000 clones, with about nine tenths observed a single time. Sequencing was done on a sample of peripheral blood. These receptors all come from a woman at least 80 years old with acute or convalescent COVID-19.

The chain has TRBV6-5 and TRBJ1-5; D possibly corresponds to TRBD1 (6 bases). There are 12 residues in the CDR3. V was cut by 7 bases and J by 4 bases, with 8 bases left in between. The germline CDR1 and CDR2 sequences are MNHEY and SVGAGI. CDR3 sequence (DNA): TGTGCCAGCAACACAGGGAATCAGCCCCAGCATTTT. Amino acid sequence: CASNTGNQPQHF.

The rearrangement uses TRBV10-3 and TRBJ1-2; the D gene is possibly TRBD1 (5 bases). V was trimmed by 6 bases and J by 14 bases, leaving 22 bases between them. Germline V gene lookup returns CDR1 ENHRY and CDR2 SYGVKD. CDR3 length equals 13 residues. The DNA of the CDR3 is TGTGCCATCAGGGCCGGGACTGAGTCCCCCCCGACCTTC. This encodes CAIRAGTESPPTF.

The CDR3, as DNA: TGCGCCAGCAGCCAAGATCCCGGAGTTCAGCCCCAGCATTTT. Translating it yields CASSQDPGVQPQHF. The gene calls are TRBV4-1 and TRBJ1-5; D is unclear. The germline CDR1 and CDR2 sequences are MGHRA and YSYEKL. With 0 bases removed from V and 6 bases from J, the gap between germline ends came to 9 bases. This CDR3 region has 14 residues.

V and J are TRBV5-1 and TRBJ2-1; 8 bases match TRBD1. Germline V gene data show CDR1 as SGHRS and CDR2 as YFSETQ. The V and J ends lost 4 bases and 4 bases, in that order; junction bases with no gene match: 7. The CDR3 extends over 15 amino acids. CDR3 in amino acids: CASSTGQAVYNEQFF. The DNA of the CDR3 is TGCGCCAGCAGCACGGGACAGGCCGTTTACAATGAGCAGTTCTTC.

V usage is TRBV21-1 and J usage is TRBJ1-4; the DNA was not compared with TRBD1, the D call given in the table. TRBV21-1 counts as a pseudogene. The CDR3 runs 18 residues. In DNA form, the CDR3 reads TGTGCCAGCAGCAAACCTAGACAGGGAGAGGGGACTAATGAAAAACTGTTTTTT. Residues: CASSKPRQGEGTNEKLFF.

The chain employs TRBV3-1 (or the pseudogene TRBV3-2) and TRBJ1-2; 7 bases are shared with TRBD1. The CDR3 has 14 amino acids. Looked up from germline, CDR1 is LGHDT and CDR2 is YNNKEL (reference sequence). V shed 4 bases and J 4 bases; nucleotides not matched to a gene: 6. Here the CDR3 DNA reads TGTGCCAGCAGCCCCCGACAGGGTCGCTATGGCTACACCTTC. Translation gives CASSPRQGRYGYTF.

This chain joins TRBV12-5 and TRBJ1-2, with D maybe TRBD1 (6 bases). Germline V gene data show CDR1 as LGHNT and CDR2 as FRNRAP. This CDR3 has 15 amino acids. Trimming removed 5 bases at V and 4 bases at J, with 17 bases between. CDR3 nucleotides: TGTGCTAGTGGTCAGTCGGGGGGCAGTGGCTATGGCTACACCTTC. Translating gives CASGQSGGSGYGYTF. Variable domain in full (rest from reference TRBV12-5 and TRBJ1-2): DARVTQTPRHKVTEMGQEVTMRCQPILGHNTVFWYRQTMMQGLELLAYFRNRAPLDDSGMPKDRFSAEMPDATLATLKIQPSEPRDSAVYFCASGQSGGSGYGYTFGSGTRLTVV.

Written as DNA, the CDR3 is TGTGCCAGCAGCCCCACTAGCGGGAGTTTATATTCGACTAATGAGCAGTTCTTC. Translating gives CASSPTSGSLYSTNEQFF. The chain employs TRBV3-1 (or the pseudogene TRBV3-2) and TRBJ2-1; 11 nucleotides match TRBD2. Trimming removed 4 bases from V and 7 bases from J; junction bases left unmatched: 15. CDR1 and CDR2 from the germline V gene are LGHDT and YNNKEL (reference sequence). The CDR3 runs 18 residues.

This chain joins TRBV7-9 and TRBJ1-5, with D unresolved. V lost 7 bases to trimming and J lost 0 bases, with 10 bases between them. Germline V gene data show CDR1 as SEHNR and CDR2 as FQNEAQ (reference sequence). The CDR3 contains 14 residues. The chain's CDR3 is CASTLDSSNQPQHF. The CDR3 nucleotides read TGTGCCAGCACCTTGGATAGTAGCAATCAGCCCCAGCATTTT.

This clone has only a few counts. The CDR3 here is CASSTGTPSLGNYGYTF. In DNA, the CDR3 is TGCGCCAGCAGCACCGGGACTCCATCCTTAGGGAACTATGGCTACACCTTC. This chain uses TRBV5-1 with TRBJ1-2; D possibly corresponds to TRBD1 (5 bases). Trimming removed 4 bases from V and 2 bases from J, with 21 bases in between. CDR3 size: 17 residues. The germline gives CDR1 SGHRS, CDR2 YFSETQ.

The chain joins TRBV5-8 to TRBJ2-3; 11 positions agree with TRBD1. Germline V gene data show CDR1 as SGHTS and CDR2 as YDEGEE. V trimming: 0 bases; J trimming: 4 bases; junction bases outside the gene matches: 4. The CDR3 runs 16 residues. The CDR3 reads CASSLVPGQGADTQYF. The CDR3, as DNA: TGTGCCAGCAGCTTGGTCCCGGGACAGGGGGCAGATACGCAGTATTTT.

V usage is TRBV3-1 (or the pseudogene TRBV3-2) and J usage is TRBJ1-6, with D tentatively TRBD1 (5 bases). The V gene lost 3 bases and the J gene lost 5 bases, with 14 bases spanning the gap. The CDR3 consists of 16 residues. The germline CDR1 and CDR2 sequences are LGHDT and YNNKEL (reference sequence). Written as DNA, the CDR3 is TGTGCCAGCAGCCACTTAGGACAACGCAATAATTCACCCCTCCACTTT. This gives the protein CASSHLGQRNNSPLHF.

The rearrangement links TRBV2 to TRBJ1-3; no clear D. CDR3 length equals 13 residues. Germline V CDR1 and CDR2: SNHLY, FYNNEI. Trimming cost V 7 bases and J 1 base, with 8 bases left between them. DNA for the CDR3: TGTGCCAGCATTGTACAGTCTGGAAACACCATATATTTT. Protein sequence: CASIVQSGNTIYF.

The chain is built from TRBV29-1 and TRBJ1-4, with D maybe TRBD1 (6 bases). This CDR3 spans 13 amino acids. Germline CDR1 SQVTM, CDR2 ANQGSEA. V was cut by 2 bases and J by 7 bases, with 11 bases left in between. In DNA form, the CDR3 reads TGCAGCGTTGAAACAGGGAAGGCTGAAAAACTGTTTTTT. Protein product: CSVETGKAEKLFF.

The chain carries TRBV7-9 and TRBJ2-7, with D possibly matching TRBD2 (5 bases). Germline CDR1 and CDR2: SEHNR and FQNEAQ (reference sequence). This CDR3 comprises 12 residues. Trimming left V 5 bases short and J 7 bases short, with 12 bases between. CDR3 region: CASSVTPGEQYF. The CDR3 coding sequence is TGTGCCAGCAGCGTGACTCCGGGAGAGCAGTACTTC.